The 16 T cell receptor beta chains presented below share a single source sample, sequenced in a study of cytomegalovirus exposure and HLA in healthy donors. Amplification used 60 Vbeta primers and 13 Jbeta primers. The protocol was immunoSEQ multiplex PCR, while the TCRdb copy is restricted to in-frame clones and leaves out a portion. Of under 200,000 clones listed, around 80% are singletons. The source material was PBMCs. The source of these receptors is a woman in her forties in good health and CMV-seropositive.

This clone occurred a few times. The chain recombines TRBV4-2 with TRBJ2-7; 7 bases agree with TRBD2. V lost 1 base and J lost 4; bases outside the gene matches: 10. CDR1 is LGHNA and CDR2 is YNFKEQ in the germline V gene. The CDR3 is made up of 16 amino acids. As DNA, the CDR3 is TGTGCCAGCAGCCAAGGTGGAGGACTAGATTTTTACGAGCAGTACTTC. This encodes CASSQGGGLDFYEQYF.

This clone appeared a single time. The chain combines TRBV28 with TRBJ2-5; 12 bases are shared with TRBD2. The germline CDR1 and CDR2 sequences are MDHEN and SYDVKM. J was trimmed by 4 bases and V by 5 bases; bases with no gene match: 5. This CDR3 has 15 residues. The CDR3 reads CASSRLAGDSETQYF. CDR3 DNA sequence: TGTGCCAGCAGTCGACTAGCGGGAGATTCAGAGACCCAGTACTTC. Based on the CDR3 plus reference TRBV28 and TRBJ2-5, the full variable domain is DVKVTQSSRYLVKRTGEKVFLECVQDMDHENMFWYRQDPGLGLRLIYFSYDVKMKEKGDIPEGYSVSREKKERFSLILESASTNQTSMYLCASSRLAGDSETQYFGPGTRLLVL.

The chain carries TRBV30 and TRBJ2-7, with D unclear. This CDR3 is 12 amino acids long. CDR1 and CDR2 from the germline V gene are GTSNPN and SVGIG (reference sequence). Trimming took off 0 bases at V and 1 base at J, with 4 bases between the two ends. The chain's CDR3 is CAWSVLSYEQYF. CDR3 sequence (DNA): TGTGCCTGGAGTGTACTTTCCTACGAGCAGTACTTC.

The J gene is TRBJ1-2, the V gene TRBV5-4; TRBD1 is a possible D gene (6 bases). Germline V gene lookup returns CDR1 SGHNT and CDR2 YYREEE (reference sequence). The CDR3 runs 14 residues. The ends were cut back, 4 bases at V and 5 bases at J, with 15 bases in the middle. CDR3 residues: CASSAHGGPYGYTF. The CDR3 DNA is TGTGCCAGCAGCGCCCACGGGGGGCCATATGGCTACACCTTC.

The chain is built from TRBV9 and TRBJ2-7, with 8 positions matching TRBD2. CDR1 and CDR2 from the germline V gene are SGDLS and YYNGEE. The CDR3 has 15 residues. Unmatched junction bases numbered 10, after V lost 3 bases and J lost 5 bases. The CDR3 region is CASSATAGVFDEQYF. The DNA for the CDR3 is TGTGCCAGCAGCGCAACAGCGGGAGTTTTCGACGAGCAGTACTTC.

The chain is built from TRBV19 and TRBJ2-2; 10 nucleotides align to TRBD2. The CDR3 totals 16 residues. The germline V gene encodes CDR1 LNHDA and CDR2 SQIVND (reference sequence). J gave up 8 bases and V 6 bases, and 12 bases lay outside the gene matches. The CDR3 region has the DNA TGTGCCAGTAGGTCGGGGACTAGCGAAACCAGGGGGGAGCTGTTTTTT. It codes for CASRSGTSETRGELFF.

The chain joins TRBV7-8 to TRBJ2-1, with 11 bases identical to TRBD2. The germline V gene has CDR1 SGHVS and CDR2 FQNEAQ. The CDR3 loop spans 15 amino acids. V lost 4 bases to trimming and J lost 7 bases; unmatched junction nucleotides: 6. Here the CDR3 DNA reads TGTGCCAGCAGCTCAAGTAGCGGGAGGGGGAATGAGCAGTTCTTC. It encodes CASSSSSGRGNEQFF.

The sample holds one count of this clone. CDR3 DNA: TGCGCCAGCAGCTTGGTTTACGGGAACACTGAAGCTTTCTTT. The encoded protein is CASSLVYGNTEAFF. This chain links TRBV5-1 with TRBJ1-1; D is unresolved. The V end lost 0 bases, the J end lost 1 base, and 7 bases lay between the germline ends. The V gene's germline CDR1 is SGHRS and CDR2 YFSETQ. CDR3 length: 14 residues.

The chain joins TRBV11-2 to TRBJ2-1, with D maybe TRBD2 (7 bases). The CDR3 has 16 amino acids. V was trimmed by 0 bases and J by 10 bases, leaving 19 bases between them. In germline, CDR1 is SGHAT, CDR2 FQNNGV. CDR3 amino acids: CASSLDWAGAGREQFF. CDR3 DNA: TGTGCCAGCAGCTTAGATTGGGCGGGGGCGGGCAGGGAGCAGTTCTTC.

V is TRBV29-1 and J is TRBJ2-7; the D gene is possibly TRBD2 (6 bases). The germline gives CDR1 SQVTM, CDR2 ANQGSEA. V gave up 8 bases and J gave up 1 base, with 12 bases separating them. The CDR3 consists of 12 residues. The CDR3 spells CSFIRGSYEQYF. CDR3 DNA sequence: TGCAGCTTCATCCGGGGGTCCTACGAGCAGTACTTC.

The gene calls are TRBV30 and TRBJ2-3; D may be TRBD1 (5 bases). CDR3 size: 13 residues. V lost 4 bases and J lost 3, with 11 bases in between. Per germline, CDR1 GTSNPN and CDR2 SVGIG (reference sequence). CDR3 DNA: TGTGCCTGGAATAAGGGGCCGACAGATACGCAGTATTTT. Its translation is CAWNKGPTDTQYF.

The chain is built from TRBV29-1 and TRBJ2-7, with TRBD1 matching over 7 bases. The CDR3 is 15 amino acids. Trimming at V came to 6 bases and at J to 6 bases, leaving 17 bases not matched to a gene. Germline lookup yields CDR1 SQVTM and CDR2 ANQGSEA. CDR3 region: CSVPAMTGYGVEQYF. CDR3 in DNA: TGCAGCGTCCCAGCTATGACAGGGTACGGAGTCGAGCAGTACTTC.

The chain has TRBV2 and TRBJ2-3, with 7 bases lining up with TRBD2. The CDR3 totals 13 residues. V shed 6 bases and J 11 bases; nucleotides not matched to a gene: 11. Germline assignment: CDR1 SNHLY and CDR2 FYNNEI. CDR3 DNA sequence: TGTGCCAGCAGGGCCCAGCGGGATGTCGGGCAGTATTTT. It codes for CASRAQRDVGQYF.

The CDR3 DNA reads as TGTGCCACCAGCAGAGGGGGAGGGGAGAATGAAAAACTGTTTTTT. Its protein product is CATSRGGGENEKLFF. V usage is TRBV15 and J usage is TRBJ1-4; tentative D call: TRBD1 (5 bases). CDR3 size: 15 residues. CDR1 is LNHNV and CDR2 is YYDKDF in the germline V gene (reference sequence). Trimming cost V 1 base and J 5 bases, with 11 bases left between them.

The V call is TRBV4-1, the J call TRBJ1-5; D remains unclear. Trimming pared 3 bases from V and 7 bases from J, leaving 10 bases between. This CDR3 has 13 residues. CDR1 is MGHRA, CDR2 YSYEKL, per germline. CDR3 sequence reads: CASSQALSQPQHF. As DNA, the CDR3 is TGCGCCAGCAGCCAGGCCCTCTCCCAGCCCCAGCATTTT.

The chain couples TRBV18 to TRBJ2-7; D may be TRBD2 (6 bases). Per germline, CDR1 KGHSH and CDR2 LQKENI. The CDR3 consists of 12 residues. Trimming shortened V by 3 bases and J by 7 bases, and 10 bases separated the two germline ends. CDR3: CASSPAGIEQYF. The DNA of the CDR3 is TGTGCCAGCTCACCGGCGGGGATAGAGCAGTACTTC.